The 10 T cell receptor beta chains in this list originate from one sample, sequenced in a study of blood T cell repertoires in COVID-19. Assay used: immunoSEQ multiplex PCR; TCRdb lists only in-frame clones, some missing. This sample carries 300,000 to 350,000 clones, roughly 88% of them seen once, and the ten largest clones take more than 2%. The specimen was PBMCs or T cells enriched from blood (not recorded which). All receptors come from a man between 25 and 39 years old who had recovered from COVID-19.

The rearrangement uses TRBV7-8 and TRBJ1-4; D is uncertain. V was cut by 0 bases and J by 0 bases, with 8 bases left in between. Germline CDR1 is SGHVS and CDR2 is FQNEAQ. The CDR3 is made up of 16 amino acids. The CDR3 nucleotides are TGTGCCAGCAGCTTAGCCCGAGTGGCAACTAATGAAAAACTGTTTTTT. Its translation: CASSLARVATNEKLFF.

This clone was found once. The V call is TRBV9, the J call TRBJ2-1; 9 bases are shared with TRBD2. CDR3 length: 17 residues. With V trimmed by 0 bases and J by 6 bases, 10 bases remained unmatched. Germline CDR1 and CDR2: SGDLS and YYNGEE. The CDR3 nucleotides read TGTGCCAGCAGCGTAGGGAGCGGGGGGCCTCCTTTCAATGAGCAGTTCTTC. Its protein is CASSVGSGGPPFNEQFF.

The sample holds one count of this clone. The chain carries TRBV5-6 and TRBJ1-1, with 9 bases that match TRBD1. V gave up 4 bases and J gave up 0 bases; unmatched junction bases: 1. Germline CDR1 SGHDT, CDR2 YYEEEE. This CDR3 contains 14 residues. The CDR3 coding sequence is TGTGCCAGCAGCGGGACAGGGATGAACACTGAAGCTTTCTTT. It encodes CASSGTGMNTEAFF.

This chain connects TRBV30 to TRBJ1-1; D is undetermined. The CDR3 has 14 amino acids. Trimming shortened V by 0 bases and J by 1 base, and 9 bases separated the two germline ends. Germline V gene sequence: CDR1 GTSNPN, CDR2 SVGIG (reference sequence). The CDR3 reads CAWSVMRGNTEAFF. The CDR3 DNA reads TGTGCCTGGAGTGTAATGCGCGGGAACACTGAAGCTTTCTTT.

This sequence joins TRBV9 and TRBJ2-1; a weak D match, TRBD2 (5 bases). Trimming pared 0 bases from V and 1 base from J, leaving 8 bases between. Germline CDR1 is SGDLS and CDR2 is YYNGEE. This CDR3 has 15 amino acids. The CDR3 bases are TGTGCCAGCAGCGTAGACGGGGTTTCCTACAATGAGCAGTTCTTC. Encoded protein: CASSVDGVSYNEQFF.

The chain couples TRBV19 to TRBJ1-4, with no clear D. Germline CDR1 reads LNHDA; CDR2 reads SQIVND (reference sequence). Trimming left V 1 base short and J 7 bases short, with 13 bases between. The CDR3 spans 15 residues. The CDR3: CASSIGGTGGEKLFF. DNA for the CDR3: TGTGCCAGTAGTATAGGCGGCACCGGAGGTGAAAAACTGTTTTTT.

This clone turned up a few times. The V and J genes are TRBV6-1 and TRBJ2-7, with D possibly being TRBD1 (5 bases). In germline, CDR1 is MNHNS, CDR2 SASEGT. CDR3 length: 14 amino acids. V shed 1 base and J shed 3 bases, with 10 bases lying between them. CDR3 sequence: CASSEGPQGYEQYF. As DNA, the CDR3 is TGTGCCAGCAGTGAAGGACCGCAGGGCTACGAGCAGTACTTC.

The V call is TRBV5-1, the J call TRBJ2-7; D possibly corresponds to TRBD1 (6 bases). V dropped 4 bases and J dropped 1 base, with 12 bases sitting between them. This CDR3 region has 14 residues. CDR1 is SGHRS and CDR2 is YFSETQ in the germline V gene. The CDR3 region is CASSLGADSYEQYF. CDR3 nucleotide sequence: TGCGCCAGCAGCCTGGGGGCCGATTCCTACGAGCAGTACTTC.

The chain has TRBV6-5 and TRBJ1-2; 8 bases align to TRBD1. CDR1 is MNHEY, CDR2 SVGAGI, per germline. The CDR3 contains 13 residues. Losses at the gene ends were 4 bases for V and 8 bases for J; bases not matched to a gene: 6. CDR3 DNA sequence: TGTGCCAGCAGTTCCGGGACAGGAGGAGGCTACACCTTC. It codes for CASSSGTGGGYTF.

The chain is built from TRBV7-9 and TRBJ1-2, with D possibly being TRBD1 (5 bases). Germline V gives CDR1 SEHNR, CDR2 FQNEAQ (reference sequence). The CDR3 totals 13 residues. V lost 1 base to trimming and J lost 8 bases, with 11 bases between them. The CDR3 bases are TGTGCCAGCAGCTTAGGATCAGGGTACGGCTACACCTTC. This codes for CASSLGSGYGYTF.